This is a list of T cell receptor beta chains from one sample in a study of cytomegalovirus exposure and HLA in healthy donors. Assay used: immunoSEQ multiplex PCR; TCRdb lists only in-frame clones, some missing. The data hold tens of thousands of clones, with around 73% observed a single time. Sequenced sample: PBMCs. Receptor source: a woman between 35 and 50 years old in good health and CMV-seropositive. Each CDR3 is given with its conserved first and last residue. Each record gives: J gene, clone size, D gene, V gene, CDR3 DNA, CDR3 protein. D genes are given only for firm matches. Where a row states a size, it is once, few, many or the class of an expanded clone; other rows omit it.

TRBJ1-1	-	-	TRBV9	TGTGCCAGCAGCGTAGCTCCCAGGGCCACTGAAGCTTTCTTT	CASSVAPRATEAFF
TRBJ1-5	-	TRBD1	TRBV29-1	TGCAGCGTTGGGGACAGATCTCAGCCCCAGCATTTT	CSVGDRSQPQHF
TRBJ2-3	-	-	TRBV5-1	TGCGCCAGCAGGTCAATGACTAGCACAGATACGCAGTATTTT	CASRSMTSTDTQYF
TRBJ2-2	-	TRBD1	TRBV6-1	TGTGCCAGTTATCCTTTCGGACAGGACACCGGGGAGCTGTTTTTT	CASYPFGQDTGELFF
TRBJ1-6	few	-	TRBV2	TGTGCCAGCAGTGAGGACTACCCTTCACCCCTCCACTTT	CASSEDYPSPLHF
TRBJ1-4	-	-	TRBV29-1	TGCAGCGGCAGGGTCTCAGAAAAACTGTTTTTT	CSGRVSEKLFF
TRBJ2-5	-	-	TRBV11-1	TGTGCCAGCAGCTTAGGAGCCCAGCGGGCAAAAGAGACCCAGTACTTC	CASSLGAQRAKETQYF
TRBJ1-2	-	TRBD1	TRBV7-9	TGTTCCAGCAGCCAAGACAGGGGAGGCTACACCTTC	CSSSQDRGGYTF
TRBJ2-2	-	TRBD2	TRBV19	TGTGCCAGTATGAGGACTAGCGGATTGAACACCGGGGAGCTGTTTTTT	CASMRTSGLNTGELFF
TRBJ2-7	-	TRBD2	TRBV4-2	TGTGCCAGTGGGACTAGCGGGGCCTCCTACGAGCAGTACTTC	CASGTSGASYEQYF
TRBJ1-5	-	TRBD1	TRBV7-9	TGTTCCAGCAGCACGACAGGGTCGACGAATCAGCCCCAGCATTTT	CSSSTTGSTNQPQHF
TRBJ2-5	once	TRBD2	TRBV28	TGTGCCAGCAGTTGGGGGGGTAAAACCGGGGAGACCCAGTACTTC	CASSWGGKTGETQYF
TRBJ2-5	-	-	TRBV5-6	TGTGCCAGCAGCTTGTTCGGGGAGGAAGAGACCCAGTACTTC	CASSLFGEEETQYF
TRBJ2-7	once	TRBD2	TRBV9	TGTGCCAGCAGCCCCCTGCGGGGGGAATCCTACGAGCAGTACTTC	CASSPLRGESYEQYF
TRBJ2-1	-	TRBD2	TRBV6-5	TGTGCCAGCAGGCCCGCGGGGGGCAGATACAATGAGCAGTTCTTC	CASRPAGGRYNEQFF
TRBJ1-1	-	-	TRBV18	TGTGCCAGCTCAACCAGGGACAAGGACGCTATGGCTTTCTTT	CASSTRDKDAMAFF
TRBJ1-2	-	-	TRBV20-1	TGCAGTGCCCCGGATGGCTACACCTTC	CSAPDGYTF
TRBJ1-6	-	TRBD1	TRBV25-1	TGTGCCAGCAATCAGGGGGCCGGTTCACCCCTCCACTTT	CASNQGAGSPLHF
TRBJ1-2	-	-	TRBV28	TGTGCCAGCAGGGGGCGAAGGGGCCCAGCCTATGGCTACACCTTC	CASRGRRGPAYGYTF
TRBJ2-5	-	TRBD2	TRBV28	TGTGCCAGCAGTTTACTAGCGGGGGATTCCGGGGGGACCCAGTACTTC	CASSLLAGDSGGTQYF
TRBJ2-5	-	TRBD2	TRBV4-2	TGTGCCAGCAGCCAAGATGGTAGCGGGGGGGGCGAGACCCAGTACTTC	CASSQDGSGGGETQYF
TRBJ1-6	-	TRBD1	TRBV5-1	TGCGCCAGCAGCTGGGGACAGGAAGGGATTTCACCCCTCCACTTT	CASSWGQEGISPLHF
TRBJ1-1	once	TRBD1	TRBV18	TGTGCCAGCTCACCACAGGGGGCAGGGTACACTGAAGCTTTCTTT	CASSPQGAGYTEAFF
TRBJ1-1	-	-	TRBV7-9	TGTGCCAGCAGCTTAGAGAGAGGCCGCACTGAAGCTTTCTTT	CASSLERGRTEAFF
TRBJ2-1	once	-	TRBV6-1	TGTGCCAGCAGTGAATCTCAGGAAACCTACAATGAGCAGTTCTTC	CASSESQETYNEQFF
TRBJ1-2	-	-	TRBV28	TGTGCCAGCAGTTTAGAGCGGAGCTATGGCTACACCTTC	CASSLERSYGYTF
TRBJ2-3	-	-	TRBV2	TGTGCCAGCAGTAGGGAGTGGGGCACAGATACGCAGTATTTT	CASSREWGTDTQYF
TRBJ2-2	-	-	TRBV5-1	TGCGCCAGCAGCGGAACTAGCTACACCGGGGAGCTGTTTTTT	CASSGTSYTGELFF
TRBJ1-6	-	-	TRBV7-6	TGTGCCAGCAGCGGACGGGGTGTTAATTCACCCCTCCACTTT	CASSGRGVNSPLHF
TRBJ2-2	-	TRBD1	TRBV19	TGTGCCAGTGGGACAGGGGGCAACACCGGGGAGCTGTTTTTT	CASGTGGNTGELFF
TRBJ1-1	-	TRBD1	TRBV30	TGTGCCTGGAGGGACAGGGAGAACACTGAAGCTTTCTTT	CAWRDRENTEAFF
TRBJ2-1	once	-	TRBV4-1	TGCGCCAGCAGCCAATCCCGGGGATTGGGCAACGAGCAGTTCTTC	CASSQSRGLGNEQFF
TRBJ2-7	-	-	TRBV2	TGTGCCAGCACCGAGACTCGACAGGAGCAGTACTTC	CASTETRQEQYF
TRBJ1-3	-	-	TRBV7-9	TGTGCCAGCAGCTTAGCATTGGCCAGGGTACTCGGAAACACCATATATTTT	CASSLALARVLGNTIYF
TRBJ2-3	-	TRBD2	TRBV10-3	TGTGCCACCACAGCTGGGGCTAGACTAGCGGGGCCCACAGATACGCAGTATTTT	CATTAGARLAGPTDTQYF
TRBJ2-5	-	TRBD2	TRBV14	TGTGCCAGCAGCCAAGATCGCCAGTTAGCGGGGACCCAGTACTTC	CASSQDRQLAGTQYF
TRBJ1-4	-	-	TRBV28	TGTGCCAGCAGCCGGGGGGGCAGGGGTAATGAAAAACTGTTTTTT	CASSRGGRGNEKLFF
TRBJ2-3	-	TRBD1	TRBV7-8	TGTGCCAGCAGCCAAAGACAGGGGGGATTCTCAGATACGCAGTATTTT	CASSQRQGGFSDTQYF